These 21 T cell receptor beta chains came from one sample sequenced in a study of T cell responses to AZD1222 COVID-19 vaccine (dated by TCRdb to 2020 to 2022). The sample's time point label is to be understood as: baseline before first vaccination. Library generation was performed with the immunoSEQ multiplex PCR assay. The table was pulled from immuneACCESS by TCRdb, which kept in-frame rearrangements only. Such tables lose some clones; where checked, under half of the loss comes from unresolved V genes, and the rest has no known cause. This sample is represented by fewer than 120,000 clones; around nine tenths of them were singletons. Around 3% of the sample rests with the top ten. Here the sequenced sample was peripheral blood, taken on day 0 of AZD1222 vaccination. The receptors derive from an adult in good health.

This clone was picked up a small number of times. The chain joins TRBV5-1 to TRBJ1-4; TRBD1 aligns across 10 bases. Germline CDR1 SGHRS, CDR2 YFSETQ. The CDR3 is 17 residues long. V trimming: 4 bases; J trimming: 4 bases; junction bases outside the gene matches: 10. CDR3 loop: CASSRTGTGALNEKLFF. CDR3 in DNA: TGCGCCAGCAGCAGAACCGGGACAGGGGCCCTTAATGAAAAACTGTTTTTT.

The DNA for the CDR3 is TGTGCCAGCAGCGTAGGTTGGTATGGCTACACCTTC. Protein sequence: CASSVGWYGYTF. The rearrangement uses TRBV9 and TRBJ1-2; unclear D gene. CDR3 size: 12 residues. Germline values: CDR1 SGDLS, CDR2 YYNGEE. Deletions cut 0 bases from V and 5 bases from J, with 5 bases between. Using reference TRBV9 and TRBJ1-2 for the parts outside the CDR3, the full variable domain is DSGVTQTPKHLITATGQRVTLRCSPRSGDLSVYWYQQSLDQGLQFLIQYYNGEERAKGNILERFSAQQFPDLHSELNLSSLELGDSALYFCASSVGWYGYTFGSGTRLTVV.

The rearrangement links TRBV19 to TRBJ2-7, with D uncertain. V was trimmed by 4 bases and J by 0 bases, leaving 13 bases between them. CDR1 and CDR2 (germline): LNHDA, SQIVND (reference sequence). There are 15 residues in the CDR3. CDR3 DNA: TGTGCCAGTAGTAGGGATGTCAGGAGCTCCTACGAGCAGTACTTC. Translated: CASSRDVRSSYEQYF.

The rearrangement links TRBV7-2 to TRBJ2-5, with no clear D. Germline CDR1 SGHTA, CDR2 FQGNSA. The CDR3 runs to 13 residues. Trimming removed 3 bases at V and 7 bases at J, with 12 bases between. CDR3 protein: CASSLSQGGTQYF. The CDR3 DNA is TGTGCCAGCAGCTTGTCCCAAGGCGGGACCCAGTACTTC.

The gene calls are TRBV28 and TRBJ1-5, with a tentative D call TRBD1 (5 bases). Trimming stripped 4 bases from V and 4 bases from J, with 17 bases between. In germline, CDR1 is MDHEN, CDR2 SYDVKM. The CDR3 loop spans 16 amino acids. The CDR3 region is CASSSGKMGQNQPQHF. Written as DNA, the CDR3 is TGTGCCAGCAGTTCTGGGAAAATGGGGCAAAATCAGCCCCAGCATTTT.

The chain is built from TRBV9 and TRBJ2-3, with 7 bases identical to TRBD1. The germline V gene has CDR1 SGDLS and CDR2 YYNGEE. The length of the CDR3 is 14 residues. V was pared by 4 bases and J by 3 bases, with 5 bases of the junction left unmatched. CDR3 amino acids: CASSLGGLTDTQYF. Here the CDR3 DNA reads TGTGCCAGCAGCCTAGGGGGCTTGACAGATACGCAGTATTTT.

The chain carries TRBV19 and TRBJ2-1; TRBD2 matches at 8 bases. Trimming removed 6 bases from V and 3 bases from J; junction bases left unmatched: 7. CDR3 length equals 15 residues. Looked up from germline, CDR1 is LNHDA and CDR2 is SQIVND (reference sequence). The CDR3 DNA reads as TGTGCCAGTAGGGGGTCACTAGCGGTCTACAATGAGCAGTTCTTC. This gives the protein CASRGSLAVYNEQFF. The variable domain in full, completed from reference TRBV19 and TRBJ2-1, reads DGGITQSPKYLFRKEGQNVTLSCEQNLNHDAMYWYRQDPGQGLRLIYYSQIVNDFQKGDIAEGYSVSREKKESFPLTVTSAQKNPTAFYLCASRGSLAVYNEQFFGPGTRLTVL.

This rearrangement joins TRBV11-1 to TRBJ1-1; D not resolved. CDR1 SGHAT and CDR2 FQDESV come from the germline V gene (reference sequence). The CDR3 loop spans 13 amino acids. V dropped 11 bases and J dropped 8 bases, with 21 bases sitting between them. The CDR3 region is CAVRETLQKEAFF. The CDR3 nucleotides read TGTGCCGTGAGGGAAACCCTACAAAAAGAAGCTTTCTTT.

The chain employs TRBV5-1 and TRBJ1-1, with D unresolved. V was trimmed by 4 bases and J by 0 bases, leaving 7 bases between them. The CDR3 is 13 residues long. CDR1 and CDR2 from the germline V gene are SGHRS and YFSETQ. CDR3 coding DNA: TGCGCCAGCAGCAAGAACGTGAACACTGAAGCTTTCTTT. It encodes CASSKNVNTEAFF. The complete variable domain, with remaining parts taken from reference TRBV5-1 and TRBJ1-1, reads KAGVTQTPRYLIKTRGQQVTLSCSPISGHRSVSWYQQTPGQGLQFLFEYFSETQRNKGNFPGRFSGRQFSNSRSEMNVSTLELGDSALYLCASSKNVNTEAFFGQGTRLTVV.

The chain's CDR3 is CATRRDRGQETQYF. For the CDR3, the DNA is TGTGCCACCAGGAGAGACAGGGGCCAAGAGACCCAGTACTTC. The chain is built from TRBV24-1 and TRBJ2-5; 8 nucleotides line up with TRBD1. In germline, CDR1 is KGHDR, CDR2 SFDVKD. The trim removed 7 bases at V and 1 base at J, leaving 4 bases unmatched. The CDR3 runs to 14 residues.

A note on this clone: Distinct nucleotide sequences in the sample also encode this CDR3. The rearrangement uses TRBV18 and TRBJ2-5; D is unclear. The CDR3 totals 12 residues. Germline lookup yields CDR1 KGHSH and CDR2 LQKENI. Trimming cost V 3 bases and J 5 bases, with 7 bases left between them. CDR3: CASSPSSETQYF. The CDR3 coding sequence is TGTGCCAGCTCACCGTCTTCCGAGACCCAGTACTTC.

This clone was counted a single time. The rearrangement joins TRBV9 to TRBJ2-2; unclear D gene. V lost 3 bases to trimming and J lost 2 bases, with 5 bases between them. CDR3 length: 13 amino acids. Germline V gene lookup returns CDR1 SGDLS and CDR2 YYNGEE. The CDR3 sequence: CASSDINTGELFF. The CDR3 DNA follows: TGTGCCAGCAGCGATATTAACACCGGGGAGCTGTTTTTT. Complete variable domain (other parts from reference TRBV9 and TRBJ2-2): DSGVTQTPKHLITATGQRVTLRCSPRSGDLSVYWYQQSLDQGLQFLIQYYNGEERAKGNILERFSAQQFPDLHSELNLSSLELGDSALYFCASSDINTGELFFGEGSRLTVL.

This chain uses TRBV27 with TRBJ1-5, with D hard to call. Trimming took off 5 bases at V and 1 base at J, with 18 bases between the two ends. Looked up from germline, CDR1 is MNHEY and CDR2 is SMNVEV (reference sequence). The CDR3 covers 17 residues. CDR3 nucleotides: TGTGCCAGCAGTCCTAGTAGGGCCAGCCTAAGCAATCAGCCCCAGCATTTT. Translated: CASSPSRASLSNQPQHF.

The V and J genes are TRBV15 and TRBJ1-1, with a weak D call TRBD1 (5 bases). V lost 3 bases to trimming and J lost 3 bases, with 8 bases between them. Germline V gives CDR1 LNHNV, CDR2 YYDKDF (reference sequence). The CDR3 runs to 13 residues. CDR3 loop: CATSRGGYTEAFF. The CDR3 DNA sequence: TGTGCCACCAGCAGGGGGGGGTACACTGAAGCTTTCTTT.

The chain combines TRBV19 with TRBJ1-1, with a weak D call TRBD1 (5 bases). Between the trimmed V and J ends, which lost 7 bases and 4 bases, there was a span of 13 bases. The CDR3 is 13 residues long. Germline V gene lookup returns CDR1 LNHDA and CDR2 SQIVND (reference sequence). Here the CDR3 DNA reads TGTGCCAGTACCTTCTCGGGGGTCACTGAAGCTTTCTTT. Amino acid sequence: CASTFSGVTEAFF. The complete variable domain, with remaining parts taken from reference TRBV19 and TRBJ1-1, reads DGGITQSPKYLFRKEGQNVTLSCEQNLNHDAMYWYRQDPGQGLRLIYYSQIVNDFQKGDIAEGYSVSREKKESFPLTVTSAQKNPTAFYLCASTFSGVTEAFFGQGTRLTVV.

This chain joins TRBV28 and TRBJ2-7; D is uncertain. This CDR3 contains 12 residues. CDR1 MDHEN and CDR2 SYDVKM come from the germline V gene. Trimming removed 1 base at V and 6 bases at J, with 7 bases between. The DNA for the CDR3 is TGTGCCAGCAGTTTATTGACTGGCGAGCAGTACTTC. It encodes CASSLLTGEQYF.

V gene TRBV6-5 combines with J gene TRBJ1-1; D gene unclear. This CDR3 region has 13 residues. Germline CDR1 and CDR2: MNHEY and SVGAGI. The V gene lost 5 bases and the J gene lost 1 base, with 8 bases spanning the gap. DNA of the CDR3: TGTGCCAGCAGTCCCGATTGGAACACTGAAGCTTTCTTT. Its protein is CASSPDWNTEAFF.

This chain links TRBV24-1 with TRBJ2-3, with D unresolved. V gave up 12 bases and J gave up 3 bases, with 12 bases separating them. CDR3 length: 12 residues. Germline V lookup: CDR1 KGHDR, CDR2 SFDVKD. CDR3 nucleotides: TGTGCCGCAGTGGACCAGACAGATACGCAGTATTTT. Encoded protein: CAAVDQTDTQYF.

V usage is TRBV5-1 and J usage is TRBJ2-3, with a tentative D call TRBD1 (5 bases). The CDR3 has 12 residues. The V end lost 0 bases, the J end lost 6 bases, and 5 bases lay between the germline ends. Germline CDR1 and CDR2: SGHRS and YFSETQ. The CDR3 sequence is CASSLEGDTQYF. CDR3 DNA sequence: TGCGCCAGCAGCTTGGAGGGGGATACGCAGTATTTT. Based on the CDR3 plus reference TRBV5-1 and TRBJ2-3, the full variable domain is KAGVTQTPRYLIKTRGQQVTLSCSPISGHRSVSWYQQTPGQGLQFLFEYFSETQRNKGNFPGRFSGRQFSNSRSEMNVSTLELGDSALYLCASSLEGDTQYFGPGTRLTVL.

The CDR3 nucleotides are TGTGCCAGTAGTTTGGGGGCAGGCGACAGCACAGATACGCAGTATTTT. It encodes CASSLGAGDSTDTQYF. This sequence joins TRBV19 and TRBJ2-3; the D gene is possibly TRBD1 (6 bases). V was shortened by 5 bases and J by 0 bases, with 15 bases between the two germline ends. Germline V gives CDR1 LNHDA, CDR2 SQIVND (reference sequence). CDR3 length: 16 amino acids. The whole variable domain, filled in from reference TRBV19 and TRBJ2-3, reads DGGITQSPKYLFRKEGQNVTLSCEQNLNHDAMYWYRQDPGQGLRLIYYSQIVNDFQKGDIAEGYSVSREKKESFPLTVTSAQKNPTAFYLCASSLGAGDSTDTQYFGPGTRLTVL.

The chain is built from TRBV7-2 and TRBJ2-3; 11 bases align to TRBD2. The CDR3 length is 14 residues. Germline CDR1 is SGHTA and CDR2 is FQGNSA. Losses at the gene ends were 5 bases for V and 8 bases for J; bases not matched to a gene: 6. The CDR3 nucleotides are TGTGCCAGCAGCCAAACTAGCGGGGGTGGTACGCAGTATTTT. Translating it yields CASSQTSGGGTQYF.